Listed below are T cell receptor beta chains from one sample, sequenced in a study of human T cells and chemical hapten exposure. TCRdb re-analysed the RACE reads in MiXCR, keeping a single row per CDR3 protein. In the table there are some 97,000 distinct CDR3 sequences, 27% of which are singletons. This specimen consisted of whole blood, obtained in connection with sensitization to the hapten diphenylcyclopropenone (DPC). The source is a man aged 35-49 years with alopecia areata. Some clones in this sample may be carry-over from other donors' samples. Both conserved end residues are part of each CDR3. The D gene is left open where the match is weak. Expanded clones get a size class; other rows say once, few or many, or leave the size out.

CDR3 length	clone size	V gene	J gene	D gene	CDR3 protein	CDR3 DNA
13	few	TRBV20-1	TRBJ1-5	.	CSARRTVEGPQHF	TGCAGTGCGCGAAGGACGGTGGAGGGGCCCCAGCATTTT
17	few	TRBV27	TRBJ2-5	TRBD2	CASCSSGLVSYQETQYF	TGTGCCAGCTGCTCTTCGGGACTAGTGTCGTACCAAGAGACCCAGTACTTC
15	.	TRBV20-1	TRBJ2-7	.	CSARMSRQASYEQYF	TGCAGTGCTAGGATGAGTAGACAGGCATCCTACGAGCAGTACTTC
16	few	TRBV24-1	TRBJ2-1	TRBD2	CATSDYGGASYNEQFF	TGTGCCACCAGTGATTACGGGGGGGCTTCCTACAATGAGCAGTTCTTC
14	few	TRBV14	TRBJ1-1	.	CASSQETVNTEAFF	TGTGCCAGCAGCCAAGAGACAGTGAACACTGAAGCTTTCTTT
15	few	TRBV6-5	TRBJ2-3	TRBD2	CASRVAGQITDTQYF	TGTGCCAGCAGAGTAGCGGGGCAGATCACAGATACGCAGTATTTT
16	.	TRBV24-1	TRBJ2-3	TRBD2	CATSDPGTSWGDTQYF	TGTGCCACCAGTGATCCCGGGACTAGCTGGGGAGATACGCAGTATTTT
16	.	TRBV6-2/TRBV6-3	TRBJ2-4	.	CASSPQGDSSKNIQYF	TGTGCCAGCAGCCCTCAGGGGGACTCGAGCAAAAACATTCAGTACTTC
16	few	TRBV5-6	TRBJ1-4	TRBD1	CASSFGGGQPNEKLFF	TGTGCCAGCAGCTTTGGAGGGGGCCAGCCTAATGAAAAACTGTTTTTT
16	.	TRBV6-5	TRBJ2-7	TRBD2	CASRNGGTSGSYEQYF	TGTGCCAGCAGAAACGGGGGAACTAGCGGGAGCTACGAGCAGTACTTC
13	few	TRBV20-1	TRBJ2-7	.	CSVPDRRPYEQYF	TGCAGTGTCCCGGACAGACGACCCTACGAGCAGTACTTC
15	.	TRBV27	TRBJ2-3	TRBD2	CASRPLAGVTDTQYF	TGTGCCAGCAGGCCACTAGCGGGAGTCACAGATACGCAGTATTTT
18	.	TRBV7-9	TRBJ2-3	TRBD2	CASSLGTSGSISTDTQYF	TGTGCCAGCAGCTTAGGGACTAGCGGGAGCATCAGCACAGATACGCAGTATTTT
16	.	TRBV4-1	TRBJ2-7	.	CASSQSPRQGGYEQYF	TGCGCCAGCAGCCAAAGTCCTAGACAGGGAGGGTACGAGCAGTACTTC
14	few	TRBV14	TRBJ2-6	.	CASSYGPGANVLTF	TGTGCCAGCAGCTATGGTCCTGGGGCCAACGTCCTGACTTTC
14	.	TRBV20-1	TRBJ2-7	TRBD1	CSASDGQAFYEQYF	TGCAGTGCTAGCGACGGACAGGCCTTCTACGAGCAGTACTTC
15	.	TRBV7-2	TRBJ2-1	.	CASSLGRTSYNEQFF	TGTGCCAGCAGCTTAGGACGTACTTCCTACAATGAGCAGTTCTTC
20	few	TRBV7-6	TRBJ1-4	TRBD1	CASSPRPWPGQSADNEKLFF	TGTGCCAGCAGCCCCCGCCCTTGGCCGGGACAGTCCGCAGATAATGAAAAACTGTTTTTT
16	.	TRBV27	TRBJ2-4	TRBD1	CASMTGTGIAKNIQYF	TGTGCCAGCATGACCGGGACAGGGATAGCCAAAAACATTCAGTACTTC
13	.	TRBV12-3/TRBV12-4	TRBJ2-7	.	CASSLSGRAEQYF	TGTGCCAGCAGTTTATCAGGGCGGGCCGAGCAGTACTTC
17	few	TRBV7-8	TRBJ2-5	TRBD1	CASSLSAIGTGVETQYF	TGTGCCAGCAGCTTATCAGCCATAGGGACAGGGGTAGAGACCCAGTACTTC
18	.	TRBV6-5	TRBJ2-6	.	CASSPTGGAYSGANVLTF	TGTGCCAGCAGTCCCACTGGGGGGGCCTACTCTGGGGCCAACGTCCTGACTTTC
15	.	TRBV6-1	TRBJ2-3	TRBD1	CASSGDRVSTDTQYF	TGTGCCAGCAGTGGTGACAGGGTCTCCACAGATACGCAGTATTTT
15	few	TRBV20-1	TRBJ1-2	.	CSARPGHLRDYGYTF	TGCAGTGCTAGACCCGGACACCTGCGTGACTATGGCTACACCTTC
11	few	TRBV24-1	TRBJ2-7	.	CATSDLYEQYF	TGTGCCACCAGTGATTTATACGAGCAGTACTTC
18	.	TRBV14	TRBJ1-3	.	CASSQDVAGLSSGNTIYF	TGTGCCAGCAGCCAAGACGTTGCGGGGTTGAGCTCTGGAAACACCATATATTTT
12	.	TRBV12-3/TRBV12-4	TRBJ1-5	.	CASSFYHQPQHF	TGTGCCAGCAGCTTTTATCATCAGCCCCAGCATTTT
14	.	TRBV20-1	TRBJ2-7	.	CSARRQGFGDEQYF	TGCAGTGCTCGCCGCCAGGGGTTTGGCGACGAGCAGTACTTC
11	.	TRBV10-1	TRBJ2-7	.	CASSAGYEQYF	TGCGCCAGCAGTGCCGGTTACGAGCAGTACTTC
15	.	TRBV4-2	TRBJ2-1	.	CASNQGEGVGNEQFF	TGTGCCAGCAACCAGGGGGAGGGGGTTGGGAATGAGCAGTTCTTC
18	.	TRBV20-1	TRBJ2-2	TRBD2	CSARDRGVSGRASGELFF	TGCAGTGCTAGAGACCGGGGGGTTAGCGGGAGGGCTTCCGGGGAGCTGTTTTTT
15	.	TRBV11-2	TRBJ1-6	.	CASSLQTGWDSPLHF	TGTGCCAGCAGCCTACAAACGGGCTGGGATTCACCCCTCCACTTT
16	few	TRBV27	TRBJ2-1	TRBD2	CASSSWTSGNYNEQFF	TGTGCCAGCAGTTCCTGGACTAGCGGGAATTACAATGAGCAGTTCTTC
14	few	TRBV28	TRBJ1-5	.	CASLGRGGNQPQHF	TGTGCCTCCCTCGGGAGGGGAGGCAATCAGCCCCAGCATTTT
14	.	TRBV5-1	TRBJ1-1	.	CASSTGGVNTEAFF	TGCGCCAGCAGCACGGGAGGGGTGAACACTGAAGCTTTCTTT
14	many	TRBV6-6	TRBJ2-7	TRBD2	CASGRGGSSYEQYF	TGTGCCAGCGGACGGGGCGGGAGCTCCTACGAGCAGTACTTC
14	few	TRBV9	TRBJ2-7	TRBD1	CASSPRGQGYEQYF	TGTGCCAGCAGCCCGAGAGGACAGGGCTACGAGCAGTACTTC
14	few	TRBV7-9	TRBJ2-5	TRBD2	CASSSSGRVETQYF	TGTGCCAGCAGCTCCAGCGGGAGGGTAGAGACCCAGTACTTC
14	.	TRBV27	TRBJ2-3	.	CASSQLTGIDTQYF	TGTGCCAGCAGCCAATTAACTGGGATAGATACGCAGTATTTT
13	.	TRBV12-3/TRBV12-4	TRBJ1-1	.	CASSLGTALMAFF	TGTGCCAGCAGTTTAGGGACGGCCTTGATGGCTTTCTTT
15	.	TRBV10-3	TRBJ1-5	TRBD1	CAISDPGQVNQPQHF	TGTGCCATCAGTGATCCCGGACAGGTCAATCAGCCCCAGCATTTT
16	few	TRBV28	TRBJ2-7	TRBD1	CASSFGDRGRPYEQYF	TGTGCCAGCAGTTTTGGGGACAGGGGGCGCCCCTACGAGCAGTACTTC
19	few	TRBV6-5	TRBJ2-4	TRBD2	CASSYRRGARGLAKNIQYF	TGTGCCAGCAGTTACAGGCGGGGGGCGAGGGGGTTAGCCAAAAACATTCAGTACTTC
15	few	TRBV28	TRBJ2-4	TRBD1	CASSRTGLAKNIQYF	TGTGCCAGCAGTAGGACAGGATTAGCCAAAAACATTCAGTACTTC
14	.	TRBV7-2	TRBJ1-1	.	CASRPQGLNTEAFF	TGTGCCAGCAGACCCCAGGGGTTGAACACTGAAGCTTTCTTT
16	few	TRBV28	TRBJ1-5	.	CASRSGVRGVNQPQHF	TGTGCCAGCAGGAGTGGGGTCCGGGGCGTCAATCAGCCCCAGCATTTT